The 10 T cell receptor beta chains in this list originate from one sample, sequenced in a study of tumor-infiltrating lymphocytes in primary liver carcinoma. Making TCR beta cDNA involved approximately 480 ng total RNA and a constant-region primer. Libraries of TCR beta came from three nested multiplex PCR rounds with slightly modified ARM-PCR. Both of the initial two PCR rounds ran for approximately 11 cycles and employed TRBV1-TRBV30 forward primers alongside a C-beta reverse primer. TCRdb ran MiXCR on the multiplex PCR reads and lists one entry per CDR3 protein. The data contain tens of thousands of distinct CDR3 sequences, approximately 70% of them singletons. The roughly 18-32 mg bulk tissue piece was not sorted before simultaneous RNA and DNA extraction. Sequencing was carried out using liver tumor tissue from sampling region 5. Subset of the sample: tumor region T5, tumor centre. The receptors were gathered from a man in his forties or fifties with primary liver carcinoma and hepatitis B virus infection.

On this clonotype: The junction shows a germline mismatch at one end, possibly a read error. The V call is TRBV20-1, the J call TRBJ2-3; 9 bases align to TRBD2. The CDR3 is made up of 16 amino acids. Germline loops: CDR1 DFQATT, CDR2 SNEGSKA (reference sequence). The CDR3 nucleotides read TGCGGTGCCCCCGTAATAGGGCCTAGCGGGGCGGGTACGCAGTATTTT. Its translation: CGAPVIGPSGAGTQYF.

The chain recombines TRBV6-2 or TRBV6-3 with TRBJ2-6; 7 bases fit TRBD2. This CDR3 is built from 21 residues. Looked up from germline, CDR1 is MNHEY and CDR2 is SVGEGT. V lost 7 bases to trimming and J lost 4 bases; unmatched junction nucleotides: 25. The CDR3 sequence: CASTPRRCGSSGASGANVLTF. The CDR3 region has the DNA TGTGCCAGCACCCCCAGGAGATGTGGGTCTAGCGGCGCCTCCGGGGCCAACGTCCTGACTTTC.

In the case of this clonotype: The junction differs from germline at one of its ends, possibly a read error. The chain joins TRBV6-5 to TRBJ1-1, with D possibly being TRBD1 (5 bases). The CDR3 is 14 residues long. Per the germline V gene, CDR1 is MNHEY and CDR2 is SVGAGI. As DNA, the CDR3 is TGTGCCAGCAGCTTGGGGGGAGCGGACACTGAAACTTTCTTT. Translation gives CASSLGGADTETFF.

A word on this clonotype: The CDR3 carries no conserved terminal phenylalanine or tryptophan, so it likely arises from a read error. The chain links TRBV5-1 to TRBJ2-7; possibly TRBD2 for D (5 bases). Per germline, CDR1 SGHRS and CDR2 YFSETQ. The CDR3 spans 15 residues. CDR3 DNA: TGTGCCAGCAGCTTGACAAGTGGGAGCTCCTGCGACCAGTACCTC. It is translated as CASSLTSGSSCDQYL.

Concerning this clonotype: At one of its ends the junction is not consistent with the germline gene, which may arise from a read error. J is TRBJ2-3 and V is TRBV11-2; TRBD1 aligns across 9 bases. CDR3 length equals 14 residues. CDR1 and CDR2 (germline): SGHAT, FQNNGV. CDR3 in DNA: TGTGCCAGCAACTTCGACAGGGGGGCAGATACACAGTATTTT. Encoded protein: CASNFDRGADTQYF.

The V and J genes are TRBV4-1 and TRBJ2-1; 7 positions match TRBD2. With 4 bases clipped from V and 11 bases from J, the junction kept 14 bases outside the gene matches. This CDR3 has 15 residues. Germline loops: CDR1 MGHRA, CDR2 YSYEKL. The CDR3 coding sequence is TGCGCCAGCAGCCGGCTCTTCGGGGGGAACCGCAAGCAGTTCTTC. Its protein is CASSRLFGGNRKQFF.

Note on this clonotype: At one end, the junction sequence differs from germline, possibly due to a read error. V gene TRBV29-1 combines with J gene TRBJ2-3, with TRBD2 identical over 10 bases. This CDR3 is built from 17 residues. CDR1 is SQVTM and CDR2 is ANQGSEA in the germline V gene. DNA for the CDR3: TGCAGCGTTGATTTGCCTAGCGGGAGTGTAGGGACAGATACGCAATATTTT. This encodes CSVDLPSGSVGTDTQYF.

With respect to this clonotype: Compared with germline, one end of the junction differs, possibly owing to a read error. V and J are TRBV6-5 and TRBJ2-7, with 7 nucleotides matching TRBD1. This CDR3 is built from 15 residues. Germline values: CDR1 MNHEY, CDR2 SVGAGI. CDR3 region: CASRTGTANSYEQNF. CDR3 sequence (DNA): TGTGCTAGCCGGACCGGGACAGCAAATTCCTATGAGCAGAACTTC.

Worth noting for this clonotype: The junction does not match germline at one end; this may be a read error. The CDR3 DNA sequence: TGTGCCAGCAACAAGGGACTAGCGGCTAGCACAGAAACGCAGTATTTT. Translating it yields CASNKGLAASTETQYF. This rearrangement joins TRBV11-1 to TRBJ2-3, with 11 bases identical to TRBD2. The CDR3 runs 16 residues. Germline assignment: CDR1 SGHAT and CDR2 FQDESV (reference sequence).

As regards this clonotype: A much larger clone sits a single nucleotide away, making a read error possible. The V call is TRBV10-2, the J call TRBJ2-2; 14 positions match TRBD2. CDR3 length: 17 residues. In germline, CDR1 is WSHSY, CDR2 SAAADI. CDR3 amino acids: CASSGLAGGAGTGEPFF. Written as DNA, the CDR3 is TGCGCCAGCAGTGGACTAGCGGGGGGGGCGGGCACCGGGGAGCCGTTTTTT.